Here is one TCR beta chain with its context. Possible read error: a much larger clone is one base away. This specimen belongs to a study of regulatory T cells in long-lasting Graves disease. The CDR3 totals 11 residues. Trimming at V came to 5 bases and at J to 10 bases, leaving 2 bases not matched to a gene. Germline CDR1 reads LNHNV; CDR2 reads YYDKDF (reference sequence). Arm-PCR of CDR3 regions and iRepertoire HTBI primers were used to build TCR beta libraries. TCRdb called the multiplex PCR reads again in MiXCR, with one record for every CDR3 protein. The sample has hundreds of thousands of distinct CDR3 sequences; 15% to 20% are singletons. The sample's time point: newly diagnosed GD, antithyroid drugs for less than 3 months. From RNA extracted from PBMCs, the TCR library was made. Graves' disease diagnoses followed American Thyroid Association guidelines. Tubes containing EDTA received roughly 8.8 milliliters of drawn peripheral blood.

The sample was also linked to a second study, of T cells in Graves' hyperthyroidism and ophthalmopathy. That source notes: The HTBI set primed first-round TCR CDR3 RT-PCR.

The material was peripheral blood mononuclear cells (PBMCs), obtained at new diagnosis, from a patient treated with antithyroid drugs. The chain has TRBV15 and TRBJ2-1, with 7 bases identical to TRBD2. The sequence came from a woman aged 40 to 65 with Graves disease. Here the CDR3 reads CATSPGGEQFF. As DNA, the CDR3 is TGTGCCACCAGCCCCGGGGGGGAGCAGTTCTTC. The full variable domain, in which reference TRBV15 and TRBJ2-1 provide the parts outside the CDR3, is DAMVIQNPRYQVTQFGKPVTLSCSQTLNHNVMYWYQQKSSQAPKLLFHYYDKDFNNEADTPDNFQSRRPNTSFCFLDIRSPGLGDTAMYLCATSPGGEQFFGPGTRLTVL.